This TCR beta chain is drawn from a study of OX40 agonist ivuxolimab in advanced cancers. Study-wide context: Two patients with cutaneous melanoma and one with hepatocellular carcinoma, three in total, showed partial responses.

Concerning this clone itself: No antigen is known for it.

The CDR3 contains 18 residues. The V gene's germline CDR1 is SGHDT and CDR2 YYEEEE. With 3 bases clipped from V and 0 bases from J, the junction kept 13 bases outside the gene matches. TCRdb's table, derived via immunoSEQ multiplex PCR, lists solely in-frame clones and lacks some. The sample includes around 62,000 clones, about 88% of them seen just once. Study findings and constraints: Compared with others, partial responders at 0.1-3.0 mg/kg displayed clonal expansion among the lowest. Expanded clones belonging to CD8+ T cells outnumbered, on average, those of CD4+.

The chain recombines TRBV5-6 with TRBJ2-3; TRBD2 matches at 7 bases. Here the sequenced sample was CD4+ or CD8+ T cells sorted from blood, taken in a trial of the OX40 agonist ivuxolimab. This receptor was obtained from an adult with an advanced solid tumor such as melanoma, head and neck, liver or kidney cancer. The CDR3 coding sequence is TGTGCCAGCAGCTGGGACTACCGCGGCCCCACTAGCACAGATACGCAGTATTTT. This codes for CASSWDYRGPTSTDTQYF.